This TCR beta chain was recorded in a study of CD8+ T cells in alopecia areata (dated by TCRdb to the late 2010s). Concerning the study at large: The treated patients, all with moderate-to-severe alopecia areata, were enrolled in an open-label pilot trial of oral tofacitinib given at 5 to 10 mg twice daily. Biopsies were taken from tofacitinib-treated patients at baseline and again at 4 and 24 weeks into treatment, and several of those patients also had a later scalp biopsy. The study used high-throughput TCRbeta sequencing to examine T cell clonal expansion in alopecia areata, in both the C3H/HeJ mouse model and human patients. Scalp clonality was compared among normal scalp (n=4), patchy alopecia areata scalp (n=8), and alopecia totalis/universalis scalp (n=8). Tofacitinib was given for 6 to 18 months, followed by 6 months of follow-up off drug to assess delayed response and recurrence. Scalp tissue and sorted CD4+ and CD8+ peripheral blood T cells from patchy and totalis/universalis alopecia areata patients and from healthy controls were covered by human TCRbeta sequencing. RNA was extracted with the PAXgene miRNA kit for fixed scalp, the miRNeasy kit for PBMCs, and the RNeasy kit for mouse skin. TCRbeta CDR3 regions were amplified by immunoSEQ multiplex PCR with 35 Vbeta forward and 13 Jbeta reverse primers.

For this chain, trimming is 1 base at the V end and 8 bases at the J end, and the number of junction bases without a gene match is 1. CDR1 and CDR2 were assigned from the germline V gene as SGHAT and FQNNGV. Including cysteine and phenylalanine, the CDR3 has 13 amino acids. Only the CDR3 portion is preserved as DNA: 39 bases, with reading frame beginning at the first base. Findings and caveats that apply to the study as a whole: TCR sequences shared between patients were less clear than in mice, possibly partly because of HLA diversity in the patient population. Unlike mouse skin, where gammadelta T cells dominate, normal human skin contains resident alphabeta T cells that get sequenced too, which complicates analysis of the scalp TCR repertoire. Compared with normal scalp, lesional scalp, particularly in alopecia totalis/universalis, had higher clonality and more expanded CD8+ clones, which suggests antigenic drive.

The time point tag for this specimen amounts to: baseline before oral tofacitinib. Lesional scalp punch biopsies and peripheral blood were obtained from alopecia areata patients. After PBMCs were isolated by density centrifugation and stained for CD3, CD4 and CD8, a FACSAria was used to sort CD4+ and CD8+ T cells. This clone showed up just a few times. The antigen it binds to is not known. Within one base of it there is no much larger clone, and no base qualities were kept. The method behind the library was the immunoSEQ multiplex PCR assay. RNA was extracted from all samples and reverse transcribed into cDNA, which served as template for TCR sequencing. SuperScript III was used to make first-strand cDNA, primed with a 2:1 mix of oligo-dT and random hexamers. Amplification bias was assessed with a synthetic immune receptor repertoire, and residual bias was removed computationally. Concerning the study's data processing: After raw reads were preprocessed to remove errors, the CDR3 was defined following IMGT conventions as running from the conserved cysteine to phenylalanine. Clonality was computed by normalizing Shannon entropy by log2 of the number of productive unique TCRs and subtracting the result from 1. CD4 or CD8 identity of scalp clones was inferred by cross-referencing scalp TCRbeta sequences with sorted blood CD4 and CD8 repertoires. Not all clones reach the TCRdb copy of this immuneACCESS table, which keeps in-frame sequences only. Checked studies attribute under half of the gap to unresolved V genes and leave the rest unexplained. D and trimming were read from the DNA, whereas the V and J calls and clone size are those reported in that table. The sample table contains 150,000 to 200,000 clones; only one count was recorded for roughly 66% of them. 9.5% to 12% of the sample is in the top ten clones.

The receptor's source is a human donor with alopecia areata. Source: CD8+ T cells sorted from blood, taken at week 0. Rearrangement joined TRBV11-2 to TRBJ2-1; a stretch of 8 junction bases matches TRBD2. In nucleotides, the sequence is TGTGCCAGCAGCTTAGTCGGGGGGGATGAGCAGTTCTTC. Its protein reads: CASSLVGGDEQFF. When the CDR3 is completed using the reference TRBV11-2 and TRBJ2-1 genes on either side, the full variable domain is EAGVAQSPRYKIIEKRQSVAFWCNPISGHATLYWYQQILGQGPKLLIQFQNNGVVDDSQLPKDRFSAERLKGVDSTLKIQPAKLEDSAVYLCASSLVGGDEQFFGPGTRLTVL.